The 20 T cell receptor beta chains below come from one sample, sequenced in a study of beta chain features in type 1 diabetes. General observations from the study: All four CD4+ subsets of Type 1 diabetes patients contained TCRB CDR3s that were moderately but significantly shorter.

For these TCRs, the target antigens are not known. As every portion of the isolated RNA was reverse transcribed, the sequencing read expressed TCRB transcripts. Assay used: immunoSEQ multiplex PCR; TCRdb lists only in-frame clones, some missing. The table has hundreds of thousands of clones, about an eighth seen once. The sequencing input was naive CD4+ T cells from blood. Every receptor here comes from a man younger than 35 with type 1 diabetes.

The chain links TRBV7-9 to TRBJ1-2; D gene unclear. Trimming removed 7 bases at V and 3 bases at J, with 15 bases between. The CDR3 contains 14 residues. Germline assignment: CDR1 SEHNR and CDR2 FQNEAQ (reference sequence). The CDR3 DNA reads TGTGCCAGCACCCTCCGGGAGTCAGACTATGGCTACACCTTC. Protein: CASTLRESDYGYTF.

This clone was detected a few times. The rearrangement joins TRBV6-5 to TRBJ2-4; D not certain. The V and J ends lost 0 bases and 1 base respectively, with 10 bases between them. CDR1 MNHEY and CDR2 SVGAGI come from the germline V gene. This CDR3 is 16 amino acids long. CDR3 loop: CASSYSDLSAKNIQYF. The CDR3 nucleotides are TGTGCCAGCAGTTACTCGGACCTTTCGGCCAAAAACATTCAGTACTTC.

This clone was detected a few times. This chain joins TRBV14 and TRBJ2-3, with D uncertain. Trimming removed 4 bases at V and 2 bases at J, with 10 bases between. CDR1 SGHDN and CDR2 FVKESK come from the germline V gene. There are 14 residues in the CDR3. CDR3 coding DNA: TGTGCCAGCAGCCGTGGACGGCTCACAGATACGCAGTATTTT. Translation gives CASSRGRLTDTQYF. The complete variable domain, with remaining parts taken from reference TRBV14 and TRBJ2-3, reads EAGVTQFPSHSVIEKGQTVTLRCDPISGHDNLYWYRRVMGKEIKFLLHFVKESKQDESGMPNNRFLAERTGGTYSTLKVQPAELEDSGVYFCASSRGRLTDTQYFGPGTRLTVL.

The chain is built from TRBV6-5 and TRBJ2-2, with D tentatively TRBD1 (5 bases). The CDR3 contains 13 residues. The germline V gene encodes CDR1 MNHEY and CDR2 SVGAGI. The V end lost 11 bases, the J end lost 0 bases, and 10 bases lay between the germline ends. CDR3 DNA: TGTGCCCATTCGACAGCGAACACCGGGGAGCTGTTTTTT. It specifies CAHSTANTGELFF.

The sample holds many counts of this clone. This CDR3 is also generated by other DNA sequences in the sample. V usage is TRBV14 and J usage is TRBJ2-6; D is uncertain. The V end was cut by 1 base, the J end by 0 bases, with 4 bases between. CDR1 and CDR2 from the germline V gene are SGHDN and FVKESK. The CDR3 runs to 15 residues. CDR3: CASSQGGSGANVLTF. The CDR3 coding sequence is TGTGCCAGCAGCCAAGGAGGCTCTGGGGCCAACGTCCTGACTTTC.

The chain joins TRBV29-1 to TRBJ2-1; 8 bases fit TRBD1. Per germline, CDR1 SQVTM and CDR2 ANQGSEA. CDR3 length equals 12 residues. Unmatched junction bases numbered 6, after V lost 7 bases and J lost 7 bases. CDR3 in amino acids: CSAGGSRNEQFF. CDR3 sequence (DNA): TGCAGCGCAGGGGGCTCGAGGAATGAGCAGTTCTTC.

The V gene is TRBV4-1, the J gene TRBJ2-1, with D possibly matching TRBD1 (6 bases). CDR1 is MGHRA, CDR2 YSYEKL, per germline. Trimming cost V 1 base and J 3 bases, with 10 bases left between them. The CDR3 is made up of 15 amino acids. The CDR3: CASSQVGTRYNEQFF. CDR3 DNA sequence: TGCGCCAGCAGCCAAGTGGGGACACGCTACAATGAGCAGTTCTTC.

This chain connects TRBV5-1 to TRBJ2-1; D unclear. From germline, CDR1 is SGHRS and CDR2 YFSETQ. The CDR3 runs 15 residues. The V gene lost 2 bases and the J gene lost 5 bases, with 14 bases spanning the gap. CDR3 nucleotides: TGCGCCAGCAGCTTCTCTACCCTTGGGGACAATGAGCAGTTCTTC. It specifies CASSFSTLGDNEQFF.

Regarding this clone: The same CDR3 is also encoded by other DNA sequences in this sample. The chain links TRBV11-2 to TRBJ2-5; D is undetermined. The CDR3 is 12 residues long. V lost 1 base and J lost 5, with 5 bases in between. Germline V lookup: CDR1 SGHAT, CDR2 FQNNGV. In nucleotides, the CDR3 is TGTGCCAGCAGCTTAGTCAGGGAGACCCAGTACTTC. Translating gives CASSLVRETQYF.

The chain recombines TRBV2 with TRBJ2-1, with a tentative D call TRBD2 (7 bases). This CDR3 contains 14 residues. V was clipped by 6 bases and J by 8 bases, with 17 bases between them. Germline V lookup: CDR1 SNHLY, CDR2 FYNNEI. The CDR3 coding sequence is TGTGCCAGCAGAACAAGGGGGGGTCCGCATGAGCAGTTCTTC. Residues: CASRTRGGPHEQFF.

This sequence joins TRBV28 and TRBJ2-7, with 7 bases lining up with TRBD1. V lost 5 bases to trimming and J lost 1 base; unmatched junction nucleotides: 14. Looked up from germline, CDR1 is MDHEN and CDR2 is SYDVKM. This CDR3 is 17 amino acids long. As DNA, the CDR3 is TGTGCCAGCAGTCCCTATCCCGGGACAGAGTCTTCCTACGAGCAGTACTTC. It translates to CASSPYPGTESSYEQYF.

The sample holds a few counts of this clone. CDR3 loop: CASSLAPPGLTLTEAFF. CDR3 in DNA: TGTGCCAGCAGCTTAGCCCCCCCGGGCCTTACTCTCACTGAAGCTTTCTTT. V and J are TRBV7-2 and TRBJ1-1; D is unresolved. The V end lost 0 bases, the J end lost 4 bases, and 18 bases lay between the germline ends. There are 17 residues in the CDR3. Germline V gives CDR1 SGHTA, CDR2 FQGNSA.

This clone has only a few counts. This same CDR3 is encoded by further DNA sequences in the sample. CDR3 loop: CASSLTYEQYF. Written as DNA, the CDR3 is TGTGCCAGCAGCCTTACCTACGAGCAGTACTTC. This chain uses TRBV7-2 with TRBJ2-7; D is unresolved. Trimming left V 5 bases short and J 2 bases short, with 4 bases between. CDR1 is SGHTA and CDR2 is FQGNSA in the germline V gene. The CDR3 runs 11 residues.

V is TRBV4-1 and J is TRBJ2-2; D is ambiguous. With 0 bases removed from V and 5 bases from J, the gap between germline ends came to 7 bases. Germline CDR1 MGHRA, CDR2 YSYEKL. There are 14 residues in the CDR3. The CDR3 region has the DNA TGCGCCAGCAGCCAAGAAGCTGGAACCGGGGAGCTGTTTTTT. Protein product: CASSQEAGTGELFF.

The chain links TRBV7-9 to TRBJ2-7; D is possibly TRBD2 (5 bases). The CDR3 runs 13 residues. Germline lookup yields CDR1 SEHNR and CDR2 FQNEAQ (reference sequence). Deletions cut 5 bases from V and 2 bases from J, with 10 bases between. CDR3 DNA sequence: TGTGCCAGCAGCGACCGGGATGCCTACGAGCAGTACTTC. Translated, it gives CASSDRDAYEQYF.

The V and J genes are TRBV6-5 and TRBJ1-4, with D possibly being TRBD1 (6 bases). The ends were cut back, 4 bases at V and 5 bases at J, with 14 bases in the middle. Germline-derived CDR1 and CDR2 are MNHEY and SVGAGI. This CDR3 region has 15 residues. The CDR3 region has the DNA TGTGCCAGCAGTTTGATAGGACAGCTCAATGAAAAACTGTTTTTT. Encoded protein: CASSLIGQLNEKLFF.

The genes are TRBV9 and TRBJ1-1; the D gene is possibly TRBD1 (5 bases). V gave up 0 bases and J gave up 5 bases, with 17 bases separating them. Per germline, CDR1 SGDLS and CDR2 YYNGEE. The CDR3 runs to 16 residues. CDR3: CASSVDSGGLGTEAFF. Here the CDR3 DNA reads TGTGCCAGCAGCGTAGACTCCGGGGGATTAGGAACTGAAGCTTTCTTT.

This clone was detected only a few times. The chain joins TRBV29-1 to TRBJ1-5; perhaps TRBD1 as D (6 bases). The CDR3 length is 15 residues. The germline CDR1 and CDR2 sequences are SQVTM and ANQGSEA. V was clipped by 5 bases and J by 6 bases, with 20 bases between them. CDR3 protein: CSVSVREGVAQPQHF. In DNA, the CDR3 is TGCAGCGTTAGTGTCCGGGAGGGGGTGGCTCAGCCCCAGCATTTT.

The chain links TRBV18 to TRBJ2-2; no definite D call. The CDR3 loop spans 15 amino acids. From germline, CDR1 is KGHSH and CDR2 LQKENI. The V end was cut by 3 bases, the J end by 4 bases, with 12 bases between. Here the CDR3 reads CASSPASSGTGELFF. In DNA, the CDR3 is TGTGCCAGCTCACCGGCGTCGTCGGGCACCGGGGAGCTGTTTTTT.

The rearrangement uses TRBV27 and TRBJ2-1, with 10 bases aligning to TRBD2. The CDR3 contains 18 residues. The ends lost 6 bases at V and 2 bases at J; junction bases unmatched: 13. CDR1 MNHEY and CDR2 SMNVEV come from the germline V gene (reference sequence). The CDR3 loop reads CASSSLSLTSGAYNEQFF. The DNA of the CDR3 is TGTGCCAGCAGCTCCCTATCTCTCACTAGCGGGGCCTACAATGAGCAGTTCTTC.